This T cell receptor (beta chain) was captured by sequencing in a study of regulatory T cells in long-lasting Graves disease (TCRdb year 2021). With respect to the entire study: In the newly diagnosed Graves' disease group, patients had been taking antithyroid drugs for less than 3 months. Persistent Graves' disease patients were compared with newly diagnosed Graves' disease patients by peripheral blood TCR sequencing and RNA sequencing. The study took place in China and was registered as a clinical trial. A total of approximately 35 samples were covered by TCR sequencing, comprising approximately 13 persistent and about 20 newly diagnosed Graves' disease patients.

The study at large found these results: Compared with newly diagnosed patients, persistent Graves' disease patients had lower TCR Shannon entropy and fewer highly expanded clones, which suggests clonal expansion. A larger number of public clonotypes was shared among persistent patients (approximately 3,000) than among newly diagnosed patients (around 970). Preferential use of TRBV28, TRBJ1-2 and TRBJ2-5 was observed in persistent disease, whereas TRBV20-1 and TRBJ2-1 were favored in newly diagnosed disease. Sequencing and analysis were limited to the TCR beta chain. The authors acknowledged the small sample size as a limitation that may reduce accuracy. The study examined only peripheral blood because the primary lesion, thyroid tissue, could not be accessed.

The CDR3 covers 14 residues, taking in both the cysteine and the phenylalanine. The kept DNA is CDR3 alone, 42 bases in frame from the first base. V loses 4 bases of germline sequence and J loses 0 bases, and the interval between the two ends is 11 bases. The germline V gene (reference sequence) sets CDR1 to DFQATT and CDR2 to SNEGSKA. The library was generated by multiplex PCR. Data came from an Illumina HiSeq 4000. To build TCR beta libraries, CDR3 regions were amplified by Arm-PCR using iRepertoire HTBI primers. PCR products were gel purified before sequencing. The study's processing was this. Across samples, roughly 60 TRBV and 13 to 15 TRBJ segments were identified and used for gene usage analysis of CDR3 amino acid clonotypes. COPE and FqMerger were used to merge the filtered high-quality paired reads into contigs. BLAST was used to align contigs to IMGT TRBV, TRBD and TRBJ reference genes, with CDR3 defined following IMGT. Highly expanded clones were defined as clonotypes with a frequency above 0.1%. Shannon entropy was used to measure repertoire diversity, and the Gini coefficient was used to measure V-J evenness. Public clonotypes were defined as clonotypes shared by more than one individual. Clones were called with MiXCR by TCRdb after fastp trimmed the public reads at Q25, and only in-frame beta chains were retained. A single entry per CDR3 protein holds the most common genes and DNA from its merged rows. What appears here as the V and J calls and clone size reflects TCRdb's work, not the paper's. A total of about 450,000 distinct CDR3 sequences appear in this sample, 12% to 15% of them only once. The ten largest make up under 20% of the sample.

This clonotype was recorded a few times. Its antigen remains undetermined. No much larger clone exists at a distance of one base, and base qualities are not known. Per the publication, the time point label means: newly diagnosed GD, antithyroid drugs for less than 3 months. RNA was extracted from PBMCs in TRIzol for both TCR sequencing and RNA sequencing. Graves' disease was diagnosed according to American Thyroid Association guidelines. Patients for the study were recruited at an endocrinology department in Xi'an, China. Each patient gave about 10 milliliters of peripheral blood, collected in an EDTA anticoagulant tube. Ficoll Paque Plus density gradient separation was used to isolate PBMCs, and no additional T cell sorting was done. An Agilent 2100 Bioanalyzer and agarose gel were used to check RNA quality, and a NanoDrop 2000 was used to measure RNA concentration. These data also formed part of another study, on T cells in Graves' hyperthyroidism and ophthalmopathy. As the second paper documents: Stable Graves' hyperthyroidism was defined as no progression to ophthalmopathy during 18 months of follow-up. Hyperthyroidism patients were aged 18 to 65 years and newly diagnosed, with disease duration of less than 2 months. The study excluded patients with uncontrolled infections, other autoimmune diseases, pregnancy or lactation. Diagnoses were established on the basis of clinical symptoms, serum thyroxine and TRAb, thyroid ultrasound, and orbital computed tomography. The first round of RT-PCR for the TCR CDR3 was performed with the HTBI primer set and the Qiagen OneStep RT-PCR kit. Blood samples also contained most of the expanded thyroid clonotypes (frequency above 0.001), which suggests that blood repertoires may reflect thyroid immune responses. A 13 V-J signature model separated ophthalmopathy from stable hyperthyroidism, with approximately 86% sensitivity and about 81% specificity in cross-validation and 80%/75% in testing. During validation, the model predicted progression to ophthalmopathy a median of approximately 7 months ahead of onset, with just under 71% sensitivity and almost 75% specificity. TCR V-J signatures able to tell the groups apart were searched for in a discovery cohort of 90 to 100 patients, of whom 43 had Graves' ophthalmopathy and 57 had stable Graves' hyperthyroidism. Whether ophthalmopathy could be predicted prospectively was tested in an independent validation cohort made up of under 20 hyperthyroidism patients plus 17 patients who later progressed to ophthalmopathy. For training and testing, the roughly 97 patients in the discovery cohort were randomly divided in a 7:3 ratio. In addition, the study compared T-cell repertoires in thyroid tissue and in blood from a handful of Graves' hyperthyroidism patients. After blood sampling, hyperthyroidism patients were treated with methimazole at a starting dose of 30 mg daily, and ophthalmopathy patients were treated with high-dose intravenous methylprednisolone. Libraries were constructed in a second round of multiplex PCR, after which size selection and purification were performed. Libraries were sequenced paired-end with 100 bp reads on an Illumina HiSeq2000. SOAPnuke was used to process the raw data, removing reads that contained adapters or uncalled bases, had a mean Phred below 15, or lacked an exact match to the constant primer or identifier. COPE v1.2.5 was used to merge the high-quality paired reads, and each unique nucleotide sequence was defined as a clonotype. MiTCR v1.1 was used to align the clonotypes against IMGT TRBV, TRBD and TRBJ reference segments. Only V-J combinations with frequency above 0.0001, covering approximately 99% of repertoires, were analysed. A TCS score was defined as the ratio of F50 (clonal expansion) to E x V (chaos), with BLOSUM62-based TCRdist applied between CDR3 peptides within each V-J. Welch's t-statistics and random forest reduced some 510 V-J features to around 14, which were used in a naive Bayes classifier (R e1071). No statistical method was used to fix the sample size in advance, and group allocation was not hidden from the investigators. TCR Vbeta CDR3 sequencing of some 140 peripheral blood samples (over 40 ophthalmopathy, roughly 74 hyperthyroidism and some 17 progressor patients) is reported in the paper.

The receptor was isolated from a woman aged 45-59 years with Graves disease. Donor details come from another sample of the same person, matched by shared clones. The sample consisted of peripheral blood mononuclear cells (PBMCs), taken at new diagnosis, from a patient treated with antithyroid drugs. This chain is built from TRBV20-1 and TRBJ2-3; the D gene is perhaps TRBD1, from 6 matching bases. CDR3 loop: CSAIQGPSTDTQYF. The DNA sequence is as follows: TGCAGTGCTATACAGGGACCTAGCACAGATACGCAGTATTTT.